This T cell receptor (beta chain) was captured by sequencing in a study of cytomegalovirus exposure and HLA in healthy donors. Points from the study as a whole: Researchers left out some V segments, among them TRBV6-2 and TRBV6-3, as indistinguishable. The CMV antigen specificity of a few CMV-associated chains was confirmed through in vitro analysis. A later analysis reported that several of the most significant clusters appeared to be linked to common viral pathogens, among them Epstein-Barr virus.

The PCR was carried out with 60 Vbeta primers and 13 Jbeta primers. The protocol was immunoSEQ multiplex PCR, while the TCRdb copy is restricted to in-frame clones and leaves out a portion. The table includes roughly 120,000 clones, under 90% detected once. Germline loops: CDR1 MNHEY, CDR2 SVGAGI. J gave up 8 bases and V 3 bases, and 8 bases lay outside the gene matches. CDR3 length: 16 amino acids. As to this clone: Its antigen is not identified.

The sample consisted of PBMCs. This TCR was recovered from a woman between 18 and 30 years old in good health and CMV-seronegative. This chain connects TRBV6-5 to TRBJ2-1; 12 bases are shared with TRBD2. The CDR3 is CASSYNGLAGNDEQFF. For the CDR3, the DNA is TGTGCCAGCAGTTATAACGGACTAGCGGGGAACGATGAGCAGTTCTTC.